This TCR beta chain was obtained from a study of blood T cell repertoires in COVID-19. In the study overall: T cells, B-cell-depleted T cells, or PBMCs provided the cDNA or gDNA that served as material.

This CDR3 has 17 amino acids. Trimming took off 0 bases at V and 6 bases at J, with 18 bases between the two ends. Germline assignment: CDR1 MNHEY and CDR2 SVGEGT. Clones were sequenced by immunoSEQ multiplex PCR, and TCRdb holds only the in-frame ones, with some missing. The data show around 100,000 clones, with about 88% seen just once and over 1.5% held by the top ten. The origin of this receptor is a man of 80 years or more with acute or convalescent COVID-19. V usage is TRBV6-2 or TRBV6-3 and J usage is TRBJ2-1; D not resolved. The sample consisted of peripheral blood. The CDR3 sequence: CASSYSILAPGSNEQFF. In nucleotides, the CDR3 is TGTGCCAGCAGTTACTCGATTCTGGCCCCCGGGTCCAATGAGCAGTTCTTC.